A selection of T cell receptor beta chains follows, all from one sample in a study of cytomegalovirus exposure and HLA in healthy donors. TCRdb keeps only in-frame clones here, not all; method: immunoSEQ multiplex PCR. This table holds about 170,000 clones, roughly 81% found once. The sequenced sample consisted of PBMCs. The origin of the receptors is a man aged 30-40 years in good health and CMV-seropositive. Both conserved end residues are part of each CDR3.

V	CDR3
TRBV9	CASSVGTSGYTDTQYF
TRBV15	CATSRDRPGEWTEAFF
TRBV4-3	CASSLIQGPVNTEAFF
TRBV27	CASSLRQSGPTGELFF
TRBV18	CASSREAGEDNEQFF
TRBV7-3	CASSSRNEQFF
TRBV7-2	CASSLGRGRQETQYF
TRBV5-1	CASSLPEGTDTQYF
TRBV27	CASSSGEADTQYF
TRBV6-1	CASSEVAHLNTGELFF
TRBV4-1	CASSRDRGFREAFF
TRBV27	CASRRDSSKELFF
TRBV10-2	CASSEPGLARSFFNEQFF
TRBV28	CASSLGGSAATQYF
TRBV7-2	CASREEGARRNQPQHF
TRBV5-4	CASSAPDIGQAGGQYF
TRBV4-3	CASSQRLAGGQETQYF
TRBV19	CASSIVRGGTGELFF
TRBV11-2	CASSLDNREGSQPQHF
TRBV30	CAWSVRGLNYEQYF
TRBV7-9	CASSLVTVYGYTF
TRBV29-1	CSVEGALLAGVNEQFF
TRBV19	CATTAGGRNTEAFF
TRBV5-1	CASALTTNYGYTF
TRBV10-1	CASQRGRGTRDEQFF
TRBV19	CASSIAARGPQHF
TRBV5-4	CASSTTSVYNEQFF
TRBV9	CASSPVGGAVETQYF
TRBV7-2	CASSLLQGEKLFF
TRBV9	CASSVRLAGEFGSTDTQYF
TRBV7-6	CASSLQQGGDTEAFF
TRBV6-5	CASSYSTSGAYEQYF
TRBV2	CASSPGGAETQYF
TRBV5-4	CASSFTGRDTGELFF
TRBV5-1	CASSLVVDNEQFF
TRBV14	CASSRQGGPFAEAFF
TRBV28	CASSRFGDWQETQYF
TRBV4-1	CASSPRDRQMNTEAFF
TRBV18	CASSPNTAREQFF
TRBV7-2	CASSLGSLAKNIQYF
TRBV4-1	CASSFRQGVGEKLFF
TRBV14	CASSQNFEETQYF
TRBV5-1	CASSLRTSASYNEQFF
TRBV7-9	CASSLGGTGSLQFF
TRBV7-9	CASSLENKYGEQFF
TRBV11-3	CASGLFSTDTQYF
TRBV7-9	CASSEGIGELFF
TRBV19	CASSSSLRATGELFF
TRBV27	CASSEFFPGLAGGPDVSEQFF
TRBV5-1	CASSLGEGSGTGGYEQYF
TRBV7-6	CASSLFETGEGTEAFF